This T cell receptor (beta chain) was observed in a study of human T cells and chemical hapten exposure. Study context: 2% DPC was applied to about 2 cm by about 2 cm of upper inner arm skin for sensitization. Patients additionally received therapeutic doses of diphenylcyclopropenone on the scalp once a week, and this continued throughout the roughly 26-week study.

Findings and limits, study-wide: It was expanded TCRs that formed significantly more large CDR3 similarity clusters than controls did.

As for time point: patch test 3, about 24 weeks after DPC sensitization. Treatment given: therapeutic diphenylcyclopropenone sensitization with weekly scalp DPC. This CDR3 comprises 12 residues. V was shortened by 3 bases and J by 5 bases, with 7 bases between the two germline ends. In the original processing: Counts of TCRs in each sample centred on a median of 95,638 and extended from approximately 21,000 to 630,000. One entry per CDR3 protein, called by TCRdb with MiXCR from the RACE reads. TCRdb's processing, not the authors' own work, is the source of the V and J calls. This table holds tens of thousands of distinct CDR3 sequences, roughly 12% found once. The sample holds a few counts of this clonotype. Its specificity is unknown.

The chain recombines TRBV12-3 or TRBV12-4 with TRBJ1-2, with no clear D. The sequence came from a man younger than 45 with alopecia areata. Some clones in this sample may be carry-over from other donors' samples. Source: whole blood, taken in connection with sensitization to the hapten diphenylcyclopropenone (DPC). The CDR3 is CASSFGIYGYTF. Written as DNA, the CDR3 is TGTGCCAGCAGTTTTGGCATTTATGGCTACACCTTC.